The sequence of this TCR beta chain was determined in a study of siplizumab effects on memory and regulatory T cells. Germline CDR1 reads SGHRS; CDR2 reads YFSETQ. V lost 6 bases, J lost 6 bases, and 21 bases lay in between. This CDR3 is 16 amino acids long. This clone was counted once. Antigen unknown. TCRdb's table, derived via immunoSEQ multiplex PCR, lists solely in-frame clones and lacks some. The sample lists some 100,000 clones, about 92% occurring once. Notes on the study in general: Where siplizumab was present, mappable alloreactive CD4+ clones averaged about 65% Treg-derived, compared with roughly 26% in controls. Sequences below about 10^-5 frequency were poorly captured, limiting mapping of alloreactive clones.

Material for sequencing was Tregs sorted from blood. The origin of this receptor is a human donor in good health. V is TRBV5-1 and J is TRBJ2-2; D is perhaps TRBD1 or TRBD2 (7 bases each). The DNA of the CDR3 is TGCGCCAGCAAGGGGGGGACAGCGTTAGTCCCCGGGGAGCTGTTTTTT. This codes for CASKGGTALVPGELFF.